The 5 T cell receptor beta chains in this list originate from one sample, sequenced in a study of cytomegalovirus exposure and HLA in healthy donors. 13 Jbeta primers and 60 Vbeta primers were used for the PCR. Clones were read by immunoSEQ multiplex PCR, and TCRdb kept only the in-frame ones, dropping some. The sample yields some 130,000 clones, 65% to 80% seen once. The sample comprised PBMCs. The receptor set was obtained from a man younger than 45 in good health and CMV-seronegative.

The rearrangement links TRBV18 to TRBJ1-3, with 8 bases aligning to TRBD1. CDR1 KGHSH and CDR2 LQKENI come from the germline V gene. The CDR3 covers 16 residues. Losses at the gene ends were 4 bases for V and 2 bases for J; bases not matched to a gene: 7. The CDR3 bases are TGTGCCAGCTCACGCGGGACAGGTGGAACTGGAAACACCATATATTTT. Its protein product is CASSRGTGGTGNTIYF.

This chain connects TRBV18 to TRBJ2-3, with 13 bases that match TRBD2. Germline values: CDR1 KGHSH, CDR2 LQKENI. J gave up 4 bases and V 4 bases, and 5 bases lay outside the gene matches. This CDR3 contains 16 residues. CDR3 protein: CASSLGLAGVSDTQYF. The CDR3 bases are TGTGCCAGCTCACTTGGACTAGCGGGAGTGTCAGATACGCAGTATTTT.

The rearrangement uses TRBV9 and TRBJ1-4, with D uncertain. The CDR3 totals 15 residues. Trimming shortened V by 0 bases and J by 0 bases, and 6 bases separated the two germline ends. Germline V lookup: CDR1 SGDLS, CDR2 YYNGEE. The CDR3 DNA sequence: TGTGCCAGCAGCGTAGGCGGTGCAACTAATGAAAAACTGTTTTTT. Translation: CASSVGGATNEKLFF.

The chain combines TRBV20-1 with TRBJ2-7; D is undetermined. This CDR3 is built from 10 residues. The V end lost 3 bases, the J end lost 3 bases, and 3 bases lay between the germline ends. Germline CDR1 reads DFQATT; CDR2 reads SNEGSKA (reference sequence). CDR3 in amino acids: CSASGYEQYF. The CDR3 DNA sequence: TGCAGTGCTAGCGGCTACGAGCAGTACTTC.

As DNA, the CDR3 is TGTGCTGCAGGAGGGGAGGGCCCTCAAGAACAAGAGACCCAGTACTTC. Translating it yields CAAGGEGPQEQETQYF. This chain joins TRBV7-7 and TRBJ2-5; 7 bases match TRBD2. Germline CDR1 SSHAT, CDR2 FNYEAQ (reference sequence). This CDR3 comprises 16 residues.